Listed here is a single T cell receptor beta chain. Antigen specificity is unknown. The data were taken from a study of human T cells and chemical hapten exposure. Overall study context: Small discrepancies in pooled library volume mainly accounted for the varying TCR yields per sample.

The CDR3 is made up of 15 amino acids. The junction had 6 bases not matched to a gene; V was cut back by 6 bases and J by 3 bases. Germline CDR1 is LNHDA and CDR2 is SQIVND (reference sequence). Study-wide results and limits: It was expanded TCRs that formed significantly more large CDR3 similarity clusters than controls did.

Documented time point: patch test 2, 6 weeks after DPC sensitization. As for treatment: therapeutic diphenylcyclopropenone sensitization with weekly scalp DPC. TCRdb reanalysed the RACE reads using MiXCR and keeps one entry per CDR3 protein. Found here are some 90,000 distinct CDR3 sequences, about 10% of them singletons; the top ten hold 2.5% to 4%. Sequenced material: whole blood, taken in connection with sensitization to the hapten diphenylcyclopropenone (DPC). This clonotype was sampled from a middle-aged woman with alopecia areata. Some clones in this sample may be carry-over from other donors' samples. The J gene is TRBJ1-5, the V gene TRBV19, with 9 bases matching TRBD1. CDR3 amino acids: CASRTGGPTNQPQHF. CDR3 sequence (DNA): TGTGCCAGTAGGACAGGGGGACCCACCAATCAGCCCCAGCATTTT.